This note documents a single T cell receptor beta chain sequence. Its antigen is still unknown. The record originates from a study of cytomegalovirus exposure and HLA in healthy donors. The PCR made use of 60 Vbeta and 13 Jbeta primers. Only in-frame clones appear in the TCRdb table, and some are missing; sequencing was by immunoSEQ multiplex PCR. The sample lists under 150,000 clones; nearly 80% were seen once. Study results and limitations: Later on, an analysis showed TCR association rates differing by HLA locus, with DRB1 the most and HLA-C the fewest. An analysis done earlier found most TCR beta V segments productive about 87% or about 30% of the time.

The receptor was derived from a male donor in good health and CMV-seronegative. Sequencing was performed on PBMCs.

The CDR3 protein is CSVAPSSGNTIYF. The CDR3 bases are TGCAGCGTTGCCCCCTCCTCTGGAAACACCATATATTTT. This chain links TRBV29-1 with TRBJ1-3; no definite D call. V lost 4 bases and J 0 bases, leaving 7 bases between the germline ends. This CDR3 has 13 residues. CDR1 is SQVTM, CDR2 ANQGSEA, per germline. The entire variable domain, with the rest obtained from reference TRBV29-1 and TRBJ1-3, is as follows: SAVISQKPSRDICQRGTSLTIQCQVDSQVTMMFWYRQQPGQSLTLIATANQGSEATYESGFVIDKFPISRPNLTFSTLTVSNMSPEDSSIYLCSVAPSSGNTIYFGEGSWLTVV.